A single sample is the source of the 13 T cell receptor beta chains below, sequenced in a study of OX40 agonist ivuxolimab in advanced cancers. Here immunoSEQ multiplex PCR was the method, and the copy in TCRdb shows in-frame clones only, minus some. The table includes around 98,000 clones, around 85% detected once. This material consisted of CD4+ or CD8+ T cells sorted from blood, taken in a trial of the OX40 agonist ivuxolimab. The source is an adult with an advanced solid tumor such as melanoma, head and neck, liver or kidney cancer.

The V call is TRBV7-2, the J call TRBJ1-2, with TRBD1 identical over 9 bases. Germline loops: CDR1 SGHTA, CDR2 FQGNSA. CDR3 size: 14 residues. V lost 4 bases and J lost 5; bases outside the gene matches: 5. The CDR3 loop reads CASSSDRGRYGYTF. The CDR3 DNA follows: TGTGCCAGCAGCTCGGACAGGGGCAGGTATGGCTACACCTTC.

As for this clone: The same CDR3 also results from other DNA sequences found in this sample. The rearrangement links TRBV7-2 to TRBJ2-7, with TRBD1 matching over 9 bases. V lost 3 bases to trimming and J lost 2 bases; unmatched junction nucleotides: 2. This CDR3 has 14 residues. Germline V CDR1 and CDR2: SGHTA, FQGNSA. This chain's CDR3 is CASSLGQGAYEQYF. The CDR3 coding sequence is TGTGCCAGCAGCTTGGGACAGGGAGCCTACGAGCAGTACTTC. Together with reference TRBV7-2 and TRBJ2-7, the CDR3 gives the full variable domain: GAGVSQSPSNKVTEKGKDVELRCDPISGHTALYWYRQSLGQGLEFLIYFQGNSAPDKSGLPSDRFSAERTGGSVSTLTIQRTQQEDSAVYLCASSLGQGAYEQYFGPGTRLTVT.

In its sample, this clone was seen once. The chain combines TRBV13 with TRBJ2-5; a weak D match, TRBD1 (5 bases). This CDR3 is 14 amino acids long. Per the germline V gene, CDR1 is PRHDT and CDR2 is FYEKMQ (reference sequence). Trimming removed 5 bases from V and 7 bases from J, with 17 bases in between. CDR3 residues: CASSPLGTQGTQYF. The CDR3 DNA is TGTGCCAGCAGCCCCTTGGGAACCCAGGGGACCCAGTACTTC.

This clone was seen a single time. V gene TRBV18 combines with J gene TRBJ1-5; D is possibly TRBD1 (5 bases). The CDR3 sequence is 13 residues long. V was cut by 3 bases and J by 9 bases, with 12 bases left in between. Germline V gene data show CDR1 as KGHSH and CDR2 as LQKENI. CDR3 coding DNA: TGTGCCAGCTCACCCCTAGGGGAGAGGCCCCAGCATTTT. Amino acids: CASSPLGERPQHF.

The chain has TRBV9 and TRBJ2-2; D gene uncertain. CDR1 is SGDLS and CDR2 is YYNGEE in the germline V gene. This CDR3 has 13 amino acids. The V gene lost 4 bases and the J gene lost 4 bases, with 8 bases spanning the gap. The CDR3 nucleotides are TGTGCCAGCAGCCCGACCTTCACCGGGGAGCTGTTTTTT. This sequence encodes CASSPTFTGELFF.

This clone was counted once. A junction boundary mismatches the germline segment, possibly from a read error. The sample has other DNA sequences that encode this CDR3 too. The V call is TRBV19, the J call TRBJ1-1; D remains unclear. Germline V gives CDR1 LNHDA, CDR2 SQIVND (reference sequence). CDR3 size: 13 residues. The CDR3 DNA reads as TGTGCCAGTAGCATAAAATCCCGCCATGAAGCCTTCTTT. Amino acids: CASSIKSRHEAFF.

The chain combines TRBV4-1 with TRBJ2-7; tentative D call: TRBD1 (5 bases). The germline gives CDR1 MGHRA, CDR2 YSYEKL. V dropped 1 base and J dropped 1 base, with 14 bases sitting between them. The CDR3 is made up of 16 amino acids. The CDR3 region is CASSQGPSGISYEQYF. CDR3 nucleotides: TGCGCCAGCAGCCAAGGACCGTCAGGGATTTCCTACGAGCAGTACTTC.

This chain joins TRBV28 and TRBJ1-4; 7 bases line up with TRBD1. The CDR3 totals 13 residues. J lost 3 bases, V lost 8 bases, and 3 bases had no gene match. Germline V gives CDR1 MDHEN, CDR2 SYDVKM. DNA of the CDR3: TGTGCCAGCTTCAGGGGGGCTAATGAAAAACTGTTTTTT. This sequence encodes CASFRGANEKLFF.

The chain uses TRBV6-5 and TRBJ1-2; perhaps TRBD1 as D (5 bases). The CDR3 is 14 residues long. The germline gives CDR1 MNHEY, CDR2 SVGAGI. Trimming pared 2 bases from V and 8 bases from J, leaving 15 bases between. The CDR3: CASSYQLGQAGYTF. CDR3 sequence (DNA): TGTGCCAGCAGTTACCAGCTTGGACAAGCCGGCTACACCTTC.

DNA for the CDR3: TGTGCCAGCAGCCCAGCGCGAAACACCATATATTTT. Residues: CASSPARNTIYF. This chain uses TRBV28 with TRBJ1-3; D gene unclear. The CDR3 is made up of 12 amino acids. Trimming cost V 6 bases and J 5 bases, with 8 bases left between them. In germline, CDR1 is MDHEN, CDR2 SYDVKM.

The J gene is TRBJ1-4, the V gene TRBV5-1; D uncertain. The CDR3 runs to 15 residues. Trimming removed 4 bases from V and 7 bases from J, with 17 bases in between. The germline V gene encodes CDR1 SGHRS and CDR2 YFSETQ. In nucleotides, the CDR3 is TGCGCCAGCAGCCCCCAGACTGTACGGGGTGAAAAACTGTTTTTT. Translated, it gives CASSPQTVRGEKLFF. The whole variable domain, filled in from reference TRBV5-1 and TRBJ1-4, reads KAGVTQTPRYLIKTRGQQVTLSCSPISGHRSVSWYQQTPGQGLQFLFEYFSETQRNKGNFPGRFSGRQFSNSRSEMNVSTLELGDSALYLCASSPQTVRGEKLFFGSGTQLSVL.

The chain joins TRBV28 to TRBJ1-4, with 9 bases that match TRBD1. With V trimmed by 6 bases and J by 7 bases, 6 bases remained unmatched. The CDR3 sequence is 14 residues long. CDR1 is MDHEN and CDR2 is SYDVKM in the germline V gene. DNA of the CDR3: TGTGCCAGCAGACCACAGGGGGCTGGTGAAAAACTGTTTTTT. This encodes CASRPQGAGEKLFF.

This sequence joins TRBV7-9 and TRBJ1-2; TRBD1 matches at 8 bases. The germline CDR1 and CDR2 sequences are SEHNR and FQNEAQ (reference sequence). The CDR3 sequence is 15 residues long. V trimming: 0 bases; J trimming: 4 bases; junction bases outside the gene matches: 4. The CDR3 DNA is TGTGCCAGCAGCTTAGCGCAGGGGGCCGGCTATGGCTACACCTTC. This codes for CASSLAQGAGYGYTF.